There are a few counts of the clone carrying this T cell receptor beta chain. This sample is part of a study of early T cells in non-severe SARS-CoV-2 infection. About the research overall: Sequenced bulk RNA came from whole blood that was unsorted, and chains were unpaired.

TCRdb re-called the 5' RACE reads with MiXCR, one entry per CDR3 protein. The sample holds roughly 99,000 distinct CDR3 sequences, roughly 12% seen once. The germline gives CDR1 GTSNPN, CDR2 SVGIG (reference sequence). The CDR3 is made up of 16 amino acids. V dropped 1 base and J dropped 8 bases, with 18 bases sitting between them. Material: whole blood, obtained at baseline. The chain is built from TRBV30 and TRBJ1-6, with a possible D match to TRBD1 (6 bases). This receptor was taken from an adult who was a healthcare worker with PCR-confirmed SARS-CoV-2 infection or an uninfected control (not recorded which). The CDR3: CAWSAHRGQGYSPLHF. DNA of the CDR3: TGTGCCTGGAGTGCCCACCGGGGGCAGGGTTATTCACCCCTCCACTTT.